These 2 T cell receptor beta chains share one sample of origin, sequenced in a study of blood T cell repertoires in COVID-19. The method was immunoSEQ multiplex PCR; TCRdb's version includes in-frame clones alone and lacks a portion of them. The top ten clones hold roughly 14% of a sample with some 270,000 clones, roughly 80% of them seen once. Sample: peripheral blood. The source of these receptors is a person aged 65 to 79 with COVID-19, enrolled during active disease.

The chain links TRBV20-1 to TRBJ1-5; a weak D match, TRBD1 (5 bases). This CDR3 is built from 13 residues. V was cut by 3 bases and J by 4 bases, with 10 bases left in between. Looked up from germline, CDR1 is DFQATT and CDR2 is SNEGSKA (reference sequence). The CDR3 is CSASLDTNQPQHF. As DNA, the CDR3 is TGCAGTGCTAGTCTGGACACTAATCAGCCCCAGCATTTT.

This clone came up once. The chain links TRBV7-2 to TRBJ2-1; D is perhaps TRBD2 (6 bases). V gave up 4 bases and J gave up 5 bases, with 21 bases separating them. The CDR3 loop spans 17 amino acids. The germline V gene has CDR1 SGHTA and CDR2 FQGNSA. CDR3 residues: CASSSRTSRLSDNEQFF. CDR3 nucleotides: TGTGCCAGCAGCTCCCGTACTAGCAGGCTTAGTGACAATGAGCAGTTCTTC.